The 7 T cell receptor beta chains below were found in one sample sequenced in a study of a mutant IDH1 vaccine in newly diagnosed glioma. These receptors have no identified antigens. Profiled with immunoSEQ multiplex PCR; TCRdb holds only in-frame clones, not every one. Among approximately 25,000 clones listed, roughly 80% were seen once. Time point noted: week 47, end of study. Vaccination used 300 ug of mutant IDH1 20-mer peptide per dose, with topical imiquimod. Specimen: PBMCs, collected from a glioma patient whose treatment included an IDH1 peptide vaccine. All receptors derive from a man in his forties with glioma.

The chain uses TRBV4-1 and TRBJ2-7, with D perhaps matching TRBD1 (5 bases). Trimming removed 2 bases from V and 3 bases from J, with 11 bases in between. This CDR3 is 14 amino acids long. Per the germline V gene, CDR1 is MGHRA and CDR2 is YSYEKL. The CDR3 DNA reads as TGCGCCAGCAGCCAACAGGGATCACTCTACGAGCAGTACTTC. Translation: CASSQQGSLYEQYF.

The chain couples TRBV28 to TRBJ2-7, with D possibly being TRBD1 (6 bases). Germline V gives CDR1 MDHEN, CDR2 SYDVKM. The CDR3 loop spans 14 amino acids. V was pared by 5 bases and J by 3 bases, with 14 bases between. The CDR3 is CASSPQTGNYEQYF. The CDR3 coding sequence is TGTGCCAGCAGTCCCCAGACAGGTAACTACGAGCAGTACTTC.

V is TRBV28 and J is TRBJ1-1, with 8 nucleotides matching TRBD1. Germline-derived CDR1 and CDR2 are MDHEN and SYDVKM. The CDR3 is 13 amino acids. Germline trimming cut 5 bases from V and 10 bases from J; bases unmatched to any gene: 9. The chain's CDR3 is CASSPRRGTGAFF. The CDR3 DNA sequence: TGTGCCAGCAGTCCCCGCCGTGGGACAGGAGCTTTCTTT.

CDR3 amino acids: CSVRRTGANVLTF. The CDR3 region has the DNA TGCAGCGTTAGGAGAACTGGGGCCAACGTCCTGACTTTC. This rearrangement joins TRBV29-1 to TRBJ2-6; unclear D gene. Germline assignment: CDR1 SQVTM and CDR2 ANQGSEA. The V end was cut by 5 bases, the J end by 2 bases, with 7 bases between. This CDR3 comprises 13 residues. Complete variable domain (other parts from reference TRBV29-1 and TRBJ2-6): SAVISQKPSRDICQRGTSLTIQCQVDSQVTMMFWYRQQPGQSLTLIATANQGSEATYESGFVIDKFPISRPNLTFSTLTVSNMSPEDSSIYLCSVRRTGANVLTFGAGSRLTVL.

DNA of the CDR3: TGTGCCAGCAGACTTATGACAGGGGTGGCGAACACTGAAGCTTTCTTT. It translates to CASRLMTGVANTEAFF. The V call is TRBV11-2, the J call TRBJ1-1; 8 bases fit TRBD1. After removal of 6 bases from V and 1 base from J, the junction contained 10 bases not matched to a gene. The CDR3 covers 16 residues. In germline, CDR1 is SGHAT, CDR2 FQNNGV. The full variable domain, rest sourced from reference TRBV11-2 and TRBJ1-1, is EAGVAQSPRYKIIEKRQSVAFWCNPISGHATLYWYQQILGQGPKLLIQFQNNGVVDDSQLPKDRFSAERLKGVDSTLKIQPAKLEDSAVYLCASRLMTGVANTEAFFGQGTRLTVV.

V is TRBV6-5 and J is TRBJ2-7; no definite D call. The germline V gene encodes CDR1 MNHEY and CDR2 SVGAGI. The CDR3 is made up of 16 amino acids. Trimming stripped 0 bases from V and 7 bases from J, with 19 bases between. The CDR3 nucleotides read TGTGCCAGCAGTTACTCGAGAGGTGGTGGGAAAGAGGAGCAGTACTTC. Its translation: CASSYSRGGGKEEQYF.

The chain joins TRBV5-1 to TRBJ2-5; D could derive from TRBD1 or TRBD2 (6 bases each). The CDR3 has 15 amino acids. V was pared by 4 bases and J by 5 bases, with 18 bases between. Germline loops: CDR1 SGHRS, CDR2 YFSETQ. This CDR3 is CASSPGWGAQETQYF. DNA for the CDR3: TGCGCCAGCAGCCCGGGCTGGGGGGCGCAGGAGACCCAGTACTTC.